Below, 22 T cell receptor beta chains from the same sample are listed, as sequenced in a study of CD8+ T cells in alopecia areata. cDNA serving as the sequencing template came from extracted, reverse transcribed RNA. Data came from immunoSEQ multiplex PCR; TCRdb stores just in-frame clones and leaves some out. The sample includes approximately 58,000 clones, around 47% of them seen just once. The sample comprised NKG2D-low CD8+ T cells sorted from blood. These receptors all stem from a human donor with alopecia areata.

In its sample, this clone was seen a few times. DNA for the CDR3: TGTGCCAGCAGTACAGCGGGGGGGCCGGACACCGGGGAGCTGTTTTTT. Translation gives CASSTAGGPDTGELFF. V gene TRBV6-6 combines with J gene TRBJ2-2, with TRBD2 identical over 10 bases. The V segment lost 5 bases and the J segment 3 bases; nucleotides outside the gene matches: 6. Germline-derived CDR1 and CDR2 are MNHNY and SVGAGI (reference sequence). The CDR3 is made up of 16 amino acids.

As DNA, the CDR3 is TGTGCCAGCAGCTTGTCCACAGCAAACACTGAAGCTTTCTTT. Translated: CASSLSTANTEAFF. The chain recombines TRBV5-4 with TRBJ1-1; D gene ambiguous. The germline V gene has CDR1 SGHNT and CDR2 YYREEE (reference sequence). Trimming removed 1 base from V and 2 bases from J, with 9 bases in between. The CDR3 is made up of 14 amino acids.

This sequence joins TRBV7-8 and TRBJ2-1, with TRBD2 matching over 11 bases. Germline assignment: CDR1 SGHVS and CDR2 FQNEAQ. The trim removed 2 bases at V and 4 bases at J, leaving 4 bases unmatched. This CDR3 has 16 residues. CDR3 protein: CASSLRLAGGYNEQFF. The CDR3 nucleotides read TGTGCCAGCAGCTTACGTCTAGCGGGGGGTTACAATGAGCAGTTCTTC.

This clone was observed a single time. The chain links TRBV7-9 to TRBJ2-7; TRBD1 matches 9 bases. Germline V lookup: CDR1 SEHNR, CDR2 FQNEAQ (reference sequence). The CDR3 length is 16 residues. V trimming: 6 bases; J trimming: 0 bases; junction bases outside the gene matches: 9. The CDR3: CASSFLGTGPSYEQYF. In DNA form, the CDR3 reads TGTGCCAGCAGTTTTCTAGGGACAGGGCCCTCCTACGAGCAGTACTTC.

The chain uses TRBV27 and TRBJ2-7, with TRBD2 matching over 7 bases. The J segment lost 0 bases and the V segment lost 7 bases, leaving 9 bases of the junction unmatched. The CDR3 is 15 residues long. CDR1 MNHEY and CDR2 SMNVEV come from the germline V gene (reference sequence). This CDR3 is CASKSGTVSSYEQYF. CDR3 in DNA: TGTGCCAGCAAAAGCGGGACGGTGAGCTCCTACGAGCAGTACTTC.

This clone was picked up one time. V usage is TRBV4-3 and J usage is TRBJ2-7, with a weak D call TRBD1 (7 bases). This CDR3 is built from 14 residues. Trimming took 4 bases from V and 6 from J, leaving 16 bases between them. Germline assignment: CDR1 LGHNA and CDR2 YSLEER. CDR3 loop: CASSRGGGTGEQYF. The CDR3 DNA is TGCGCCAGCAGCCGAGGGGGCGGGACCGGCGAGCAGTACTTC.

CDR3 coding DNA: TGTGCCACCAGCAGAGATTGGTTAGCGGGGGACCAAGAGACCCAGTACTTC. Translated: CATSRDWLAGDQETQYF. The chain couples TRBV15 to TRBJ2-5, with 9 bases matching TRBD2. Germline trimming cut 0 bases from V and 0 bases from J; bases unmatched to any gene: 5. The CDR3 spans 17 residues. The V gene's germline CDR1 is LNHNV and CDR2 YYDKDF (reference sequence).

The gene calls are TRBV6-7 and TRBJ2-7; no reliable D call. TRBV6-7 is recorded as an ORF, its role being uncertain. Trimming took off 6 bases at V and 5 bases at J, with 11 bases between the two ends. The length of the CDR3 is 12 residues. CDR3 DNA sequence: TGTGCCAGCAGGGACCTTGGAAACGAGCAGTACTTC. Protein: CASRDLGNEQYF.

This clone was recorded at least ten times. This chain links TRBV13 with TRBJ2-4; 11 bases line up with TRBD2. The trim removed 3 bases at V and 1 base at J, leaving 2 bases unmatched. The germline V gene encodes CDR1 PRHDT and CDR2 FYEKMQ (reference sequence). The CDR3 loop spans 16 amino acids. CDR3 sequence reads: CASSFPSGGAKNIQYF. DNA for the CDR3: TGTGCCAGCAGCTTCCCTAGCGGGGGGGCCAAAAACATTCAGTACTTC.

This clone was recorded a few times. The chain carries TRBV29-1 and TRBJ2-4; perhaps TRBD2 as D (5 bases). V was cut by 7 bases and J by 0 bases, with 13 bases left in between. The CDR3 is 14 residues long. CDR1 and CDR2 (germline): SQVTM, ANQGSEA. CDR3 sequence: CSGSRAGAKNIQYF. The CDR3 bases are TGCAGCGGATCGAGGGCCGGAGCCAAAAACATTCAGTACTTC.

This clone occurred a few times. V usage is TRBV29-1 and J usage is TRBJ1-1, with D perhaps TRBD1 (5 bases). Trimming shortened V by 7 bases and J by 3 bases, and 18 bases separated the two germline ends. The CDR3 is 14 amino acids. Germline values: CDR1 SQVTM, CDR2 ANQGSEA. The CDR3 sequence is CSALGEGGYTEAFF. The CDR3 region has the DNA TGCAGCGCCCTAGGGGAGGGCGGGTACACTGAAGCTTTCTTT.

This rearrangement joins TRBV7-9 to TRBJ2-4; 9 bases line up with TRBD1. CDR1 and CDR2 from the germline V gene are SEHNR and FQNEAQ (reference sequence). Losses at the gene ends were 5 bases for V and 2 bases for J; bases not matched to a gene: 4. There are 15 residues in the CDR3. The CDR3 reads CASSGGTGTKNIQYF. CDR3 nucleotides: TGTGCCAGCAGCGGGGGGACAGGGACCAAAAACATTCAGTACTTC.

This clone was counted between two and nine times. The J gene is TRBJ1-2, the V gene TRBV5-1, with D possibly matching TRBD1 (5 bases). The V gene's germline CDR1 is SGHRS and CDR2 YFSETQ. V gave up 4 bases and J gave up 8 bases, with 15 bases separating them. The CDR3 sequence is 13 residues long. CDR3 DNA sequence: TGCGCCAGCAGCCTGGGGACTTCTCGGGGCTACACCTTC. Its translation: CASSLGTSRGYTF.

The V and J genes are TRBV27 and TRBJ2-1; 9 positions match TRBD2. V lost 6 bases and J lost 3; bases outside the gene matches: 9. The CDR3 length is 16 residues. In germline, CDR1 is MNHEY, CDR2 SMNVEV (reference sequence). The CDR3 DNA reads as TGTGCCAGCAGCCCGACTAGCGGTAGAGACTACAATGAGCAGTTCTTC. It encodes CASSPTSGRDYNEQFF.

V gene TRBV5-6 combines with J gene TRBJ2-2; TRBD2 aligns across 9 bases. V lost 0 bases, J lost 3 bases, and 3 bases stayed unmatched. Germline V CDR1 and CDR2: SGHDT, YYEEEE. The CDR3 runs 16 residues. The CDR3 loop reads CASSLALAGHTGELFF. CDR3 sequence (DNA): TGTGCCAGCAGCTTGGCACTAGCGGGCCACACCGGGGAGCTGTTTTTT.

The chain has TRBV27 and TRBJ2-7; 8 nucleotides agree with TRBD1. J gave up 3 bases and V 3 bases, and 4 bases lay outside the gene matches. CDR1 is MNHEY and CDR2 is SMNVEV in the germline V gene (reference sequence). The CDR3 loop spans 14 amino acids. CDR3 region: CASSFSTGDYEQYF. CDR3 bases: TGTGCCAGCAGTTTCTCGACAGGGGACTACGAGCAGTACTTC.

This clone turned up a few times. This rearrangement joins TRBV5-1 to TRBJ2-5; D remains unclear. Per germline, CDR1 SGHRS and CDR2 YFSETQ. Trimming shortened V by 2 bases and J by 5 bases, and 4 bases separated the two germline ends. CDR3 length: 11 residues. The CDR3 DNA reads TGCGCCAGCAGCTTCCAGGAGACCCAGTACTTC. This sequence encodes CASSFQETQYF.

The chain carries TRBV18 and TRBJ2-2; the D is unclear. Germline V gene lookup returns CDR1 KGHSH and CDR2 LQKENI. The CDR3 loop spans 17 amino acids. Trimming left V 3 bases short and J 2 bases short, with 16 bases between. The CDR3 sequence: CASSPFSDEFNTGELFF. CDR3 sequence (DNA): TGTGCCAGCTCACCCTTTTCAGACGAATTTAACACCGGGGAGCTGTTTTTT. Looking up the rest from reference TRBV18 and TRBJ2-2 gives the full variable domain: NAGVMQNPRHLVRRRGQEARLRCSPMKGHSHVYWYRQLPEEGLKFMVYLQKENIIDESGMPKERFSAEFPKEGPSILRIQQVVRGDSAAYFCASSPFSDEFNTGELFFGEGSRLTVL.

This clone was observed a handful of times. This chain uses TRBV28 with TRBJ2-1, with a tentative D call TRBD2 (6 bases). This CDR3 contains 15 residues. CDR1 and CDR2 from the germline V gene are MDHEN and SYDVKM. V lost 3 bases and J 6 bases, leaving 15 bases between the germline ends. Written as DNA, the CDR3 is TGTGCCAGCAGTTTCTTGCTCGGGAGTAGCAATGAGCAGTTCTTC. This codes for CASSFLLGSSNEQFF.

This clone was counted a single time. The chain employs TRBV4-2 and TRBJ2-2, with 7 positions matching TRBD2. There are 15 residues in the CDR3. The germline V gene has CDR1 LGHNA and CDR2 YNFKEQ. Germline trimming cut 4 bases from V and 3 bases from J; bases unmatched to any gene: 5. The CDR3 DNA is TGTGCCAGCAGCCGGGGAGGGACGGACACCGGGGAGCTGTTTTTT. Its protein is CASSRGGTDTGELFF.

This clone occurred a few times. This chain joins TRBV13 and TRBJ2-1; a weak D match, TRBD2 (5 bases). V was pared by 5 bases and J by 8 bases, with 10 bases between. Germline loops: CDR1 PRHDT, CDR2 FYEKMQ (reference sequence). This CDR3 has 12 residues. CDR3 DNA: TGTGCCAGCAGCCGGGAACCCCATGAGCAGTTCTTC. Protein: CASSREPHEQFF.

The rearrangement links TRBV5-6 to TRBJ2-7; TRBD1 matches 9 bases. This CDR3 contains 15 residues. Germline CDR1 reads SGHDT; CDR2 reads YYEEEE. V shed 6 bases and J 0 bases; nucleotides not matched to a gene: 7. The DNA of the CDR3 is TGTGCCAGCACCTCCCCGGGACAGGGCTCCTACGAGCAGTACTTC. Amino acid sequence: CASTSPGQGSYEQYF.